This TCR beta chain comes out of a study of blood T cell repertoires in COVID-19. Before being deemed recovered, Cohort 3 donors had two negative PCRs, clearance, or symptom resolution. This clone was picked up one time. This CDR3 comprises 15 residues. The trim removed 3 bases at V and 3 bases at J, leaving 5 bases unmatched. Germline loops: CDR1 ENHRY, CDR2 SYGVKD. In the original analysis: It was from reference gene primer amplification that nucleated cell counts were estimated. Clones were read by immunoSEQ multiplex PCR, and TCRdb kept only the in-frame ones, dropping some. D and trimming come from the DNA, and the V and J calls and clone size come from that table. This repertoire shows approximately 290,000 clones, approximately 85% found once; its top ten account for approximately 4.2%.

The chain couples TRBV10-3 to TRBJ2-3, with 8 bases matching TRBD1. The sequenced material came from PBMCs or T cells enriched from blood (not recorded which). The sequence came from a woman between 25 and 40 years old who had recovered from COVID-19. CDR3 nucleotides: TGTGCCATCAGTGACCCAGGGGGCAAGACAGATACGCAGTATTTT. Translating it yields CAISDPGGKTDTQYF.